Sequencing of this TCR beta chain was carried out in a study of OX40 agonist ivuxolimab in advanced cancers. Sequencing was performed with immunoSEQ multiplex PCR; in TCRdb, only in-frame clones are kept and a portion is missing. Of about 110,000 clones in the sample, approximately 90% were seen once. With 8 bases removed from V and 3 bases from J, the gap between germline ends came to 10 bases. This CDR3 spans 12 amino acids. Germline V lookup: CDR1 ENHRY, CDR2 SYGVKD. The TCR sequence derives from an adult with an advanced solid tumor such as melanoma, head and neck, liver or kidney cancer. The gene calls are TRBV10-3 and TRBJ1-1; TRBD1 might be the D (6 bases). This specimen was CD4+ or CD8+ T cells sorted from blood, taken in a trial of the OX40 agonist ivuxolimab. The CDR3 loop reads CAIRGRDTEAFF. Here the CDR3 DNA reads TGTGCCATCCGGGGGCGGGACACTGAAGCTTTCTTT.